The 24 T cell receptor beta chains below all came from one sample that was sequenced in a study of CD8 T cells in Susac syndrome. With random hexamers, reverse transcription was performed on about 0.5 to 1 ug of RNA. TCRdb analysed the immunoSEQ multiplex PCR reads with MiXCR anew, one entry per CDR3 protein. Among roughly 150,000 distinct CDR3 sequences, roughly 94% were seen once, and the ten largest hold about 0.095%. The sequenced material came from CD4+ T cells from PBMCs. The receptors shown here come from a human donor with multiple sclerosis.

The chain combines TRBV4-1 with TRBJ2-5; 7 bases agree with TRBD1. Germline V CDR1 and CDR2: MGHRA, YSYEKL. This CDR3 contains 14 residues. The CDR3 is CVQGERGPQETQYF. CDR3 coding DNA: TGCGTCCAGGGCGAGAGGGGGCCTCAAGAGACCCAGTACTTC.

This chain uses TRBV3-1 with TRBJ2-3; D unresolved. V was trimmed by 4 bases and J by 4 bases, leaving 9 bases between them. CDR1 is LGHDT and CDR2 is YNNKEL in the germline V gene (reference sequence). The CDR3 extends over 13 amino acids. The CDR3 bases are TGTGCCAGCAGCCGCGCGGCGGCAGATACGCAGTATTTT. Protein sequence: CASSRAAADTQYF.

The V call is TRBV12-3 or TRBV12-4, the J call TRBJ1-1, with 7 bases lining up with TRBD1. This CDR3 spans 15 amino acids. Trimming took 3 bases from V and 1 from J; bases not matched to a gene: 5. The CDR3 region is CASSFYRGTNTEAFF. The DNA for the CDR3 is TGTGCCAGCAGTTTCTACAGGGGAACGAACACTGAAGCTTTCTTT.

V usage is TRBV2 and J usage is TRBJ2-5; D call uncertain. Germline V gives CDR1 SNHLY, CDR2 FYNNEI. The CDR3 covers 13 residues. Deletions cut 5 bases from V and 0 bases from J, with 7 bases between. CDR3 sequence reads: CASSWQYQETQYF. In DNA form, the CDR3 reads TGTGCCAGCAGTTGGCAGTACCAAGAGACCCAGTACTTC.

This chain joins TRBV6-1 and TRBJ2-6; D gene unclear. CDR1 is MNHNS and CDR2 is SASEGT in the germline V gene. The CDR3 totals 17 residues. Trimming cost V 6 bases and J 0 bases, with 15 bases left between them. CDR3 bases: TGTGCCAGCAGCGACGACTTTTGGAGCTCTGGGGCCAACGTCCTGACTTTC. The encoded protein is CASSDDFWSSGANVLTF.

The V gene is TRBV29-1, the J gene TRBJ2-2; D remains unclear. CDR3 length: 12 residues. In germline, CDR1 is SQVTM, CDR2 ANQGSEA. The CDR3 nucleotides read TGCAGTTTCGGTTGGGGCACCGGGGAGCTGTTTTTT. This translates into CSFGWGTGELFF.

The chain is built from TRBV13 and TRBJ2-1; D call uncertain. The germline V gene has CDR1 PRHDT and CDR2 FYEKMQ (reference sequence). Trimming pared 4 bases from V and 4 bases from J, leaving 26 bases between. This CDR3 is 19 amino acids long. The CDR3 region is CASSSLVSSLPPPYNEQFF. The CDR3 DNA reads TGTGCCAGCAGCTCGTTGGTGTCTAGTTTGCCCCCCCCGTACAATGAGCAGTTCTTC.

This chain joins TRBV5-4 and TRBJ2-1; D is possibly TRBD1 (5 bases). The CDR3 is 12 residues long. Trimming removed 6 bases at V and 8 bases at J, with 12 bases between. Germline CDR1 is SGHNT and CDR2 is YYREEE (reference sequence). Here the CDR3 DNA reads TGTGCCAGCATTGGGGCAGGCCATGAGCAGTTCTTC. Residues: CASIGAGHEQFF.

The rearrangement joins TRBV5-1 to TRBJ1-1; tentatively, D is TRBD1 (6 bases). Trimming stripped 1 base from V and 10 bases from J, with 14 bases between. CDR1 SGHRS and CDR2 YFSETQ come from the germline V gene. This CDR3 spans 13 amino acids. Written as DNA, the CDR3 is TGCGCCAGCAGCTTGACTACAGGGAAGAGAGCTTTCTTT. It encodes CASSLTTGKRAFF.

V gene TRBV18 combines with J gene TRBJ1-4; 8 bases are shared with TRBD1. This CDR3 contains 15 residues. Germline trimming cut 3 bases from V and 5 bases from J; bases unmatched to any gene: 5. Germline V gene sequence: CDR1 KGHSH, CDR2 LQKENI. This CDR3 is CASSPLTGENEKLFF. CDR3 DNA sequence: TGTGCCAGCTCACCCCTGACAGGGGAGAATGAAAAACTGTTTTTT.

The CDR3 loop reads CASSSLILSSYNEQFF. The CDR3 DNA reads TGTGCCAGCAGCTCGCTCATCTTGAGCTCCTACAATGAGCAGTTCTTC. The chain is built from TRBV2 and TRBJ2-1; D unresolved. Germline assignment: CDR1 SNHLY and CDR2 FYNNEI. V was shortened by 6 bases and J by 0 bases, with 15 bases between the two germline ends. This CDR3 has 16 residues.

V usage is TRBV3-1 and J usage is TRBJ1-5, with 10 bases matching TRBD1. Germline loops: CDR1 LGHDT, CDR2 YNNKEL (reference sequence). The CDR3 length is 14 residues. The J segment lost 5 bases and the V segment lost 4 bases, leaving 2 bases of the junction unmatched. CDR3: CASSRTGGYQPQHF. The CDR3 DNA sequence: TGTGCCAGCAGCCGGACAGGGGGTTATCAGCCCCAGCATTTT.

The rearrangement uses TRBV12-5 and TRBJ1-5; 7 nucleotides align to TRBD1. Per the germline V gene, CDR1 is LGHNT and CDR2 is FRNRAP. This CDR3 spans 14 amino acids. V was pared by 2 bases and J by 2 bases, with 0 bases of the junction left unmatched. CDR3 residues: CASGLTGGNQPQHF. In nucleotides, the CDR3 is TGTGCTAGTGGTTTGACAGGGGGCAATCAGCCCCAGCATTTT.

The chain couples TRBV3-1 to TRBJ1-2; D might be TRBD1 (5 bases). This CDR3 region has 12 residues. Per germline, CDR1 LGHDT and CDR2 YNNKEL (reference sequence). CDR3 nucleotides: TGTGCTGCGGCGGGGGACTCCTATGGCTACACCTTC. It encodes CAAAGDSYGYTF.

The chain recombines TRBV15 with TRBJ1-2, with 8 bases aligning to TRBD1. The V and J ends lost 2 bases and 4 bases, in that order; junction bases with no gene match: 9. Germline V lookup: CDR1 LNHNV, CDR2 YYDKDF (reference sequence). The CDR3 spans 16 residues. For the CDR3, the DNA is TGTGCCACCAGCAGATCTTCTAGCGGGACAGGCTATGGCTACACCTTC. Its protein is CATSRSSSGTGYGYTF.

The chain has TRBV4-1 and TRBJ2-5; 7 bases fit TRBD1. This CDR3 contains 14 residues. Trimming at V came to 1 base and at J to 5 bases, leaving 4 bases not matched to a gene. The germline V gene encodes CDR1 MGHRA and CDR2 YSYEKL. CDR3 DNA: TGCGCCAGCAGCCAAGGACAGGGTGGGGAGACCCAGTACTTC. The encoded protein is CASSQGQGGETQYF.

The rearrangement links TRBV20-1 to TRBJ2-2; 13 bases agree with TRBD2. The V gene end was trimmed by 6 bases and the J gene end by 7 bases; junction bases not matched to a gene: 5. The CDR3 loop spans 14 amino acids. Germline loops: CDR1 DFQATT, CDR2 SNEGSKA (reference sequence). In DNA form, the CDR3 reads TGCAGTGCAAGGACTAGCGGGAGCGACGGGGAGCTGTTTTTT. Amino acid sequence: CSARTSGSDGELFF.

The gene calls are TRBV7-8 and TRBJ1-1; D is perhaps TRBD1 (5 bases). V was shortened by 2 bases and J by 4 bases, with 11 bases between the two germline ends. The CDR3 has 14 amino acids. Germline CDR1 and CDR2: SGHVS and FQNEAQ. CDR3 DNA sequence: TGTGCCAGCAGCTTAACAGGATGGGGCACTGAAGCTTTCTTT. Amino acids: CASSLTGWGTEAFF.

DNA of the CDR3: TGTGCCAGCAGTTCCGCGGGCCAGGGGTCGGGAGATACGCAGTATTTT. This sequence encodes CASSSAGQGSGDTQYF. The V gene is TRBV7-3, the J gene TRBJ2-3; D perhaps matches TRBD1 (6 bases). This CDR3 spans 16 amino acids. Trimming stripped 6 bases from V and 5 bases from J, with 21 bases between. Germline V gene data show CDR1 as SGHTA and CDR2 as FQGTGA.

This sequence joins TRBV10-3 and TRBJ2-7, with TRBD1 identical over 7 bases. The V and J ends lost 2 bases and 2 bases, in that order; junction bases with no gene match: 6. CDR1 is ENHRY and CDR2 is SYGVKD in the germline V gene. The CDR3 consists of 15 residues. CDR3 nucleotides: TGTGCCATCAGTGAGCTAAACAGGGGAGCCTACGAGCAGTACTTC. Amino acid sequence: CAISELNRGAYEQYF.

This sequence joins TRBV12-3 or TRBV12-4 and TRBJ1-5, with D perhaps TRBD1 (5 bases). The CDR3 has 14 amino acids. Trimming removed 6 bases from V and 1 base from J, with 10 bases in between. CDR3 residues: CASSWDASNQPQHF. DNA for the CDR3: TGTGCCAGCAGCTGGGACGCCAGCAATCAGCCCCAGCATTTT.

For the CDR3, the DNA is TGTGCCAGCAGTGAAGACGGACTAGCGGGAGCTACGATCTACGAGCAGTACTTC. Residues: CASSEDGLAGATIYEQYF. The chain has TRBV2 and TRBJ2-7, with 13 bases aligning to TRBD2. The CDR3 runs 18 residues. Germline loops: CDR1 SNHLY, CDR2 FYNNEI. Trimming took 1 base from V and 3 from J; bases not matched to a gene: 9.

The gene calls are TRBV12-3 or TRBV12-4 and TRBJ1-2, with D maybe TRBD1 (6 bases). Trimming took off 6 bases at V and 3 bases at J, with 11 bases between the two ends. The CDR3 is 13 amino acids. The DNA of the CDR3 is TGTGCCAGCAGAAAACAGGGAGACTATGGCTACACCTTC. Translated: CASRKQGDYGYTF.

The CDR3 DNA is TGCAGCGGGGAAACGGGGTGGAATGAGCAGTTCTTC. Translating it yields CSGETGWNEQFF. J is TRBJ2-1 and V is TRBV29-1, with TRBD2 as a possible D gene (5 bases). This CDR3 is built from 12 residues. Germline V CDR1 and CDR2: SQVTM, ANQGSEA. The V and J ends lost 7 bases and 7 bases respectively, with 14 bases between them.